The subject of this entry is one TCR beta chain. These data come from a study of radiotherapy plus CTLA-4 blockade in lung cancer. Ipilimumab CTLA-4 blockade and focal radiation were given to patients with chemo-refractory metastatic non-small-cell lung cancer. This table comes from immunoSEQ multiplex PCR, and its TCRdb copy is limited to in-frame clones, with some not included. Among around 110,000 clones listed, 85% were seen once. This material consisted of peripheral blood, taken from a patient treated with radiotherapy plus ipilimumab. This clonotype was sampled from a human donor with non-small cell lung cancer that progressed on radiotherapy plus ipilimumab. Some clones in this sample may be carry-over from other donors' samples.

This CDR3 is CASSLPNVYEQYF. The CDR3 nucleotides read TGTGCCAGCAGCCTGCCAAATGTCTACGAGCAGTACTTC. The rearrangement uses TRBV7-2 and TRBJ2-7; no firm D call. The V end was cut by 5 bases, the J end by 3 bases, with 11 bases between. CDR1 is SGHTA, CDR2 FQGNSA, per germline. The CDR3 loop spans 13 amino acids.